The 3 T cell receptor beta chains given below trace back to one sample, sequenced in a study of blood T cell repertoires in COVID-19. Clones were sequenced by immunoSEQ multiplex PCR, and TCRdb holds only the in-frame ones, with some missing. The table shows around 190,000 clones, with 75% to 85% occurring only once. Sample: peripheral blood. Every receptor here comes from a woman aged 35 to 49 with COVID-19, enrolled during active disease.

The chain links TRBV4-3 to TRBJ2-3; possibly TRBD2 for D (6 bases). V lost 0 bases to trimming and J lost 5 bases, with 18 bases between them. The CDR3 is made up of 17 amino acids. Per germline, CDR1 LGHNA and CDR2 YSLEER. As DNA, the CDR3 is TGCGCCAGCAGCCAAGAGGGGAGCCGGGCGGGGCGAGATACGCAGTATTTT. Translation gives CASSQEGSRAGRDTQYF.

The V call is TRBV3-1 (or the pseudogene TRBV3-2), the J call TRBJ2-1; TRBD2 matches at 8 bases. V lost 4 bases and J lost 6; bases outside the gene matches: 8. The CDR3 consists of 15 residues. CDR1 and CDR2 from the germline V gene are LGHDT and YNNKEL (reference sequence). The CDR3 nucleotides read TGTGCCAGCAGCCCGAAAATCGGGGGGGTCAATGAGCAGTTCTTC. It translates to CASSPKIGGVNEQFF.

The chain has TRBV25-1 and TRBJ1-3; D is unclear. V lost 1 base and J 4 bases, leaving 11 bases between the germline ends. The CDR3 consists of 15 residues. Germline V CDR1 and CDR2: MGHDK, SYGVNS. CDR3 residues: CASSEWKEYGNTIYF. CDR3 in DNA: TGTGCCAGCAGTGAATGGAAGGAGTACGGAAACACCATATATTTT.